This T cell receptor (beta chain) was profiled in a study of blood T cell repertoires in COVID-19. Background on the study: The origin of the acute and convalescent COVID-19 samples was the United States, Italy and Spain. Sources were T cells, B-cell-depleted T cells, or PBMCs; the material itself was cDNA or gDNA.

Methods used by the authors: From reference gene primer amplification, estimates of nucleated cell counts were derived. Profiled with immunoSEQ multiplex PCR; TCRdb holds only in-frame clones, not every one. V, J and clone size are those of that table, while D and trimming were read from the DNA. Seen here are about 98,000 clones, around 90% observed once, and the top ten hold 5.2%. Germline CDR1 is LNHDA and CDR2 is SQIVND (reference sequence). V lost 9 bases to trimming and J lost 4 bases; unmatched junction nucleotides: 8. The CDR3 length is 14 residues. This clone showed up just a few times. Patients at the Seattle site were enrolled during active infection and followed longitudinally.

Sequencing was performed on peripheral blood. The genes are TRBV19 and TRBJ2-7; 11 positions match TRBD1. This clonotype originated in a woman between 45 and 65 years old with COVID-19, enrolled during active disease. This chain's CDR3 is CASATGTGGYEQYF. In DNA, the CDR3 is TGTGCCAGCGCAACCGGGACAGGGGGGTACGAGCAGTACTTC. The variable domain in full, completed from reference TRBV19 and TRBJ2-7, reads DGGITQSPKYLFRKEGQNVTLSCEQNLNHDAMYWYRQDPGQGLRLIYYSQIVNDFQKGDIAEGYSVSREKKESFPLTVTSAQKNPTAFYLCASATGTGGYEQYFGPGTRLTVT.